What follows describes a single T cell receptor beta chain. Germline CDR1 and CDR2: SGDLS and YYNGEE. The CDR3 length is 15 residues. The ends were cut back, 3 bases at V and 2 bases at J, with 11 bases in the middle. This sample stems from a study of blood T cell repertoires in COVID-19. Overall study context: PBMCs, B-cell-depleted T cells, or T cells provided the cDNA or gDNA that made up the material.

Data came from immunoSEQ multiplex PCR; TCRdb stores just in-frame clones and leaves some out. The sample yields about 110,000 clones, about three quarters seen once. This clonotype was obtained from a woman aged 80 or older with active or convalescent COVID-19. Sequenced: peripheral blood. The V call is TRBV9, the J call TRBJ2-2; TRBD1 might be the D (5 bases). The CDR3 region is CASSARGHNTGELFF. The CDR3, as DNA: TGTGCCAGCAGCGCCCGTGGACACAACACCGGGGAGCTGTTTTTT.